This TCR beta chain came from a study of sequential checkpoint blockade in melanoma. Study information: After both sequences, patients received maintenance nivolumab. Findings of the study overall: PD-L1 staining and CD8+ counts, not mutational load, tracked tumor T-cell clonality.

Clones were sequenced by immunoSEQ multiplex PCR, and TCRdb holds only the in-frame ones, with some missing. The data show about 9,500 clones, with roughly 24% seen just once and 14% held by the top ten. To note about this clone: Its antigen remains unidentified.

Treatment indicated: randomized to nivolumab then ipilimumab (arm A) or the reverse (arm B). The sample consisted of tumor tissue (inferred from file names), taken from a patient given nivolumab and ipilimumab in sequence. The TCR was taken from a human donor with melanoma.

The CDR3 DNA follows: TGTGCCAGCAGCTTAAGGGACAGGACCTACGAGCAGTACTTC. Translation gives CASSLRDRTYEQYF. The V gene is TRBV7-7, the J gene TRBJ2-7, with TRBD1 matching 8 bases. Per the germline V gene, CDR1 is SSHAT and CDR2 is FNYEAQ (reference sequence). CDR3 length: 14 residues. The ends lost 2 bases at V and 2 bases at J; junction bases unmatched: 2.